This T cell receptor (beta chain) is from a study of regulatory T cells in long-lasting Graves disease. General study points: Patients whose Graves' disease persisted exhibited lower TCR diversity than those newly diagnosed.

This clonotype has only a few counts. Its specificity is not known. Stated time point: persistent/refractory GD, antithyroid drugs over 5 years with positive TRAb. Researchers made the TCR library from RNA that was extracted from PBMCs. Guidelines of the American Thyroid Association were used to diagnose Graves' disease. Patients of an endocrinology department in Xi'an, China, were included. The CDR3 loop spans 16 amino acids. Germline V gene lookup returns CDR1 SGHRS and CDR2 YFSETQ. With V trimmed by 0 bases and J by 1 base, 5 bases remained unmatched. Researchers made TCR beta libraries by using iRepertoire HTBI primers and running Arm-PCR on CDR3 regions. Authors' analysis steps: Identified segments across samples numbered about 56 TRBV and about 15 TRBJ. TCRdb passed the multiplex PCR reads through MiXCR, listing each CDR3 protein once. The V and J calls, along with clone size, are taken from TCRdb and not from the paper's own processing. The data contain hundreds of thousands of distinct CDR3 sequences, about 18% of them seen just once; the ten biggest clones take up about 29%.

The TCR comes from a female donor with Graves disease. This chain links TRBV5-1 with TRBJ2-7, with TRBD1 matching over 9 bases. Source: peripheral blood mononuclear cells (PBMCs), taken when the disease was refractory, from a patient treated with antithyroid drugs. For the CDR3, the DNA is TGCGCCAGCAGCTTGGAGGGACAGGGAAGTTCCTACGAGCAGTACTTC. Its translation is CASSLEGQGSSYEQYF.